The rows below give T cell receptor beta chains drawn from one sample of a study of brain T cells in children with intractable seizures. TCRdb keeps only in-frame clones here, not all; method: immunoSEQ multiplex PCR. This sample has some 62,000 clones, with approximately 95% found just once. Sequenced material: peripheral blood, taken at surgery. All receptors come from a boy younger than two with focal cortical dysplasia and intractable seizures. Both conserved end residues are trimmed from each CDR3. Rows give clone size only sometimes, using once, few, many, or a class for an expanded clone.

CDR3aa | v_gene | abundance | j_gene
ASSLAVVIAGYTGELF | TRBV5-4 | - | TRBJ2-2
ASSYRPGLASNTGELF | TRBV5-1 | - | TRBJ2-2
ASSLGGGGPFSGNTIY | TRBV7-6 | - | TRBJ1-3
ASSPLRARGGGANVLT | TRBV25-1 | - | TRBJ2-6
ASSPNLAESSYEQY | TRBV4-1 | - | TRBJ2-7
AISDTDSYNEQF | TRBV10-3 | - | TRBJ2-1
ASSKEGPIRTQY | TRBV21-1 | - | TRBJ2-5
ASTALAGLDTQY | TRBV6-5 | - | TRBJ2-3
ASSPGKNYGYT | TRBV5-4 | - | TRBJ1-2
ASSPSGGGTDTQY | TRBV10-1 | - | TRBJ2-3
ASSTRSGSSGNTIY | TRBV7-2 | - | TRBJ1-3
ASSARAQYNSPLH | TRBV10-2 | - | TRBJ1-6
ASSATSGGYNEQF | TRBV9 | - | TRBJ2-1
ASSKDSGGGETQY | TRBV7-2 | - | TRBJ2-5
ASSLTLAGYNEQF | TRBV7-3 | few | TRBJ2-1
ASSYKQNTEAF | TRBV5-4 | - | TRBJ1-1
ASSPPSAGNGEQY | TRBV6-2/TRBV6-3 | - | TRBJ2-7
ASSNDGGAGETQY | TRBV10-2 | - | TRBJ2-5
ASSPDRAQPQH | TRBV18 | - | TRBJ1-5
ASSPRWTRQETQY | TRBV7-2 | - | TRBJ2-5
ASSVPKFSGYT | TRBV18 | - | TRBJ1-2
AGRHVDSYEQY | TRBV28 | - | TRBJ2-7
ASSPQGASTGELF | TRBV5-1 | - | TRBJ2-2
ASSSIGLAGSTDTQY | TRBV7-3 | - | TRBJ2-3
ASSFWTDTQY | TRBV12-3/TRBV12-4 | - | TRBJ2-3
ASSRGQSNYGYT | TRBV5-1 | - | TRBJ1-2
AISKQGETNYGYT | TRBV10-3 | - | TRBJ1-2
ASSLTTGVNQPQH | TRBV11-2 | - | TRBJ1-5
ASSRGALDNQPQH | TRBV6-2/TRBV6-3 | once | TRBJ1-5
AVRGQGITDTQY | TRBV24-1 | - | TRBJ2-3
ASSKAKSLGRDTGELF | TRBV21-1 | - | TRBJ2-2
ASSHWDSNPTNEKLF | TRBV6-2/TRBV6-3 | - | TRBJ1-4
ASSLVASTDTQY | TRBV5-4 | - | TRBJ2-3
ASRPDRVRYGYT | TRBV5-1 | - | TRBJ1-2
ASQPTGSYNEQF | TRBV19 | once | TRBJ2-1
ASSLFVTSGTGHTDTQY | TRBV5-1 | - | TRBJ2-3
ASSLGQLGSYGYT | TRBV5-4 | - | TRBJ1-2
ASSFLSGYEETQY | TRBV5-4 | - | TRBJ2-5
ASSPGPGPSIYEQY | TRBV23-1 | - | TRBJ2-7
SASPGQGIGSY | TRBV20-1 | - | TRBJ2-7
ATSRRVGPLETQY | TRBV15 | once | TRBJ2-5
ASSQVTGRDTEAF | TRBV4-1 | - | TRBJ1-1